This T cell receptor (beta chain) was sequenced during a study of shared clonotypes between healthy human individuals. Terminally differentiated effector memory CD45RA+ cells were excluded from the naive CD8 cells, which were CD45RO-negative and positively selected for CCR7. Every donor was a Caucasian adult from Nashville, Tennessee. V was pared by 7 bases and J by 8 bases, with 9 bases between. Germline-derived CDR1 and CDR2 are SEHNR and FQNEAQ (reference sequence). The CDR3 is 11 residues long. About this clone: Its antigen is unidentified.

Study-level findings and limits: Across a handful of donors, naive CD4 shared approximately 4.5%, naive CD8 around 3.5%, memory CD4 less than 2.5%, memory CD8 under 0.5%. Clonotype sharing among donors likely depends on sequencing depth.

Profiling relied on immunoSEQ multiplex PCR, and the TCRdb table lists in-frame clones only, not all of them. The sample contains millions of clones, less than 95% of which appear only once. The rearrangement uses TRBV7-9 and TRBJ2-1; no clear D. Sequencing was performed on naive CD8+ T cells sorted from blood. The sequence derives from a man younger than 35 in good health. CDR3 DNA: TGTGCCAGCACCCCTTTGGATGAGCAGTTCTTC. The encoded protein is CASTPLDEQFF.